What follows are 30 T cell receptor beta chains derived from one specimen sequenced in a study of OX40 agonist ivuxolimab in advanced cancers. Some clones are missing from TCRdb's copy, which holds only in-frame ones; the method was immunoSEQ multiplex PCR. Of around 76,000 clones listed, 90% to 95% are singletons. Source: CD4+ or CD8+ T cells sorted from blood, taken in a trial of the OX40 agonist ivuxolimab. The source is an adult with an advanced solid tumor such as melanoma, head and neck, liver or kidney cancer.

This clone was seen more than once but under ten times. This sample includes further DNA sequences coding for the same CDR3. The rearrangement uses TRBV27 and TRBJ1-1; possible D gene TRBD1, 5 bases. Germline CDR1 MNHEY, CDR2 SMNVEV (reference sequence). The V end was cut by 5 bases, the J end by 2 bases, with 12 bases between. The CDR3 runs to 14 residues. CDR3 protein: CASSPGTANTEAFF. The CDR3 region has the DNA TGTGCCAGCAGTCCCGGGACGGCTAACACTGAAGCTTTCTTT.

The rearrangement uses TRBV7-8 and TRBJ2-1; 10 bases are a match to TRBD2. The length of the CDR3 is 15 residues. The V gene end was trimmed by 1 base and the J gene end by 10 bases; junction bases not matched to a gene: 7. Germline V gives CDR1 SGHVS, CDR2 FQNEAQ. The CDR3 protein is CASSLGVSGGREQFF. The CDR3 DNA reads TGTGCCAGCAGCTTAGGGGTTAGCGGGGGGCGCGAGCAGTTCTTC.

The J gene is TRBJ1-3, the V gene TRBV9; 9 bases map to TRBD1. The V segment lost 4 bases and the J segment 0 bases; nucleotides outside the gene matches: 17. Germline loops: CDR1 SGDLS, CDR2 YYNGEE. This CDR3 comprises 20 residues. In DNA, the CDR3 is TGTGCCAGCAGCATAGACCGGGACAGGGAATCCGAAATCTCTGGAAACACCATATATTTT. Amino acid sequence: CASSIDRDRESEISGNTIYF.

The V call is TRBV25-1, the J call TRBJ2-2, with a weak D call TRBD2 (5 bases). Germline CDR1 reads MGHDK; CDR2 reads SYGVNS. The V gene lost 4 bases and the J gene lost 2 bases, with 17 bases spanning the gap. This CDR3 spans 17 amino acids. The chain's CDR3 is CASSASTYGPNTGELFF. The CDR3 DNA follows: TGTGCCAGCAGTGCTAGCACTTATGGACCCAACACCGGGGAGCTGTTTTTT. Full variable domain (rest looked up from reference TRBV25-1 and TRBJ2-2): EADIYQTPRYLVIGTGKKITLECSQTMGHDKMYWYQQDPGMELHLIHYSYGVNSTEKGDLSSESTVSRIRTEHFPLTLESARPSHTSQYLCASSASTYGPNTGELFFGEGSRLTVL.

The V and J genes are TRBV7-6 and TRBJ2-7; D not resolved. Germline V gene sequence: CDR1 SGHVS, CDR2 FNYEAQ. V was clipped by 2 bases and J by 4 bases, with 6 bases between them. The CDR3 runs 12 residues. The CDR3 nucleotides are TGTGCCAGCAGCTTAACCCAGTACGAGCAGTACTTC. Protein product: CASSLTQYEQYF.

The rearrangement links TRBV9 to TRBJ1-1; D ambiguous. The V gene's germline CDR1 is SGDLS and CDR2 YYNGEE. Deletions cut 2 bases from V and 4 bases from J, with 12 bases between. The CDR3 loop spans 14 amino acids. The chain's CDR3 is CASSVQEMGTEAFF. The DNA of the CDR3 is TGTGCCAGCAGCGTTCAGGAGATGGGCACTGAAGCTTTCTTT.

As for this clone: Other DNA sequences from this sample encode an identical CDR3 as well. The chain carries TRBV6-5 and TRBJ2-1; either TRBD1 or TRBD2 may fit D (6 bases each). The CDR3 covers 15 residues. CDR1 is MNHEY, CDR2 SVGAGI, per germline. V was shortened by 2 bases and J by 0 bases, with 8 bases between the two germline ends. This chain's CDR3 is CASSYGGGSYNEQFF. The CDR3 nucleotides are TGTGCCAGCAGTTACGGAGGGGGCTCCTACAATGAGCAGTTCTTC.

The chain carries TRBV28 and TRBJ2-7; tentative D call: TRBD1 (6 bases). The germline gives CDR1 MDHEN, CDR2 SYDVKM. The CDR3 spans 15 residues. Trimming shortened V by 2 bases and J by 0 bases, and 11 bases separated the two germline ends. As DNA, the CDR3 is TGTGCCAGCAGTTTAGGGACATCCCTCTCCTACGAGCAGTACTTC. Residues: CASSLGTSLSYEQYF.

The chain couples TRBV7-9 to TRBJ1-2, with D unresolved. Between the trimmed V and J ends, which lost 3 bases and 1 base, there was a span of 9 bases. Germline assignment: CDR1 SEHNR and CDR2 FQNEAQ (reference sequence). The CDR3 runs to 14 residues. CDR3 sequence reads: CASSFEDFNYGYTF. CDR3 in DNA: TGTGCCAGCAGCTTTGAAGATTTTAACTATGGCTACACCTTC.

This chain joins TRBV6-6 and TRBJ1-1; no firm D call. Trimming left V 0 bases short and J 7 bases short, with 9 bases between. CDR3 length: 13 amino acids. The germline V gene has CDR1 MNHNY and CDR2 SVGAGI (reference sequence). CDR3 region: CASSYSLIVEAFF. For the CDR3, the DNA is TGTGCCAGCAGTTACTCCCTAATAGTTGAAGCTTTCTTT.

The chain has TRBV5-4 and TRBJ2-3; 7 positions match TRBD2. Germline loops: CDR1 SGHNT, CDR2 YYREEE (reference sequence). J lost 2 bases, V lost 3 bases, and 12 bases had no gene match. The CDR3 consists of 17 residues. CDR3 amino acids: CASSWGGAELLTDTQYF. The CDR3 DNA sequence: TGTGCCAGCAGCTGGGGAGGGGCGGAACTACTCACAGATACGCAGTATTTT.

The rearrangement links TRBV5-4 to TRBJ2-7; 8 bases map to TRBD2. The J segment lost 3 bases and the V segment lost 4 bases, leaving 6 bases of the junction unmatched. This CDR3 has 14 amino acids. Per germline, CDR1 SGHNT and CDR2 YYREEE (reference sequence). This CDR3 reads CASSQSGSLYEQYF. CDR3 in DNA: TGTGCCAGCAGCCAGAGCGGGAGTCTCTACGAGCAGTACTTC.

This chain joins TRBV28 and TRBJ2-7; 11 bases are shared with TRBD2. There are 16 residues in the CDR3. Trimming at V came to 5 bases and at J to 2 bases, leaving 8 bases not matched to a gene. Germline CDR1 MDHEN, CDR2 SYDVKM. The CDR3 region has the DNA TGTGCCAGCAGTCCCGGATCGGGACTAGCGGCCTACGAGCAGTACTTC. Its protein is CASSPGSGLAAYEQYF.

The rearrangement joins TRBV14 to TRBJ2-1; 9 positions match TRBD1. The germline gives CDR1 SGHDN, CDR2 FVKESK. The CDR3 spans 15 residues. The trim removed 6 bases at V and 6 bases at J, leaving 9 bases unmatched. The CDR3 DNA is TGTGCCAGCAGTATGGGACAGGGATTTACCAATGAGCAGTTCTTC. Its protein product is CASSMGQGFTNEQFF.

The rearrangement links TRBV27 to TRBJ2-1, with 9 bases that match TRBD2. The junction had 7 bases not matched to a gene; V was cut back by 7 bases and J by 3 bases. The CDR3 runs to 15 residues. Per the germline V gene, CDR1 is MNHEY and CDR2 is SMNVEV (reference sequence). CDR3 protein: CASKPGLAIYNEQFF. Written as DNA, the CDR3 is TGTGCCAGCAAACCCGGACTAGCGATCTACAATGAGCAGTTCTTC.

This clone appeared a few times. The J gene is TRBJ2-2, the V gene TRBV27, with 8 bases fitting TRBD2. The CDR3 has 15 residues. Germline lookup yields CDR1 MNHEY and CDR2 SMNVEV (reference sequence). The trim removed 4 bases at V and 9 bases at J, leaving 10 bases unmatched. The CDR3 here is CASSYIEREIRELFF. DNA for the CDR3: TGTGCCAGCAGTTATATAGAGCGGGAGATCCGGGAGCTGTTTTTT.

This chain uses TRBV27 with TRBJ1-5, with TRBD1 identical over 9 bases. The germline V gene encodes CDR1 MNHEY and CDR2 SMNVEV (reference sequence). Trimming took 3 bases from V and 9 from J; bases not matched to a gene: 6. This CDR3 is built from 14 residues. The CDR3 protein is CASSFTGGSGPQHF. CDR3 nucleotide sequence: TGTGCCAGCAGTTTCACAGGGGGCAGTGGGCCCCAGCATTTT.

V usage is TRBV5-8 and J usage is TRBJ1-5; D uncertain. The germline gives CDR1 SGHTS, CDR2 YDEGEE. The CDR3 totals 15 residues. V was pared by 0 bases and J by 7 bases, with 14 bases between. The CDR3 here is CASSLDLFGVQPQHF. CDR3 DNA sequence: TGTGCCAGCAGCTTGGACCTTTTTGGGGTACAGCCCCAGCATTTT.

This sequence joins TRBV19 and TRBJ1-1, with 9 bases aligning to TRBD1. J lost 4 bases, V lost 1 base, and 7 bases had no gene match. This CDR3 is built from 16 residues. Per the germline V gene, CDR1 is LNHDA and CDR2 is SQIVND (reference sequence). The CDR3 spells CASSIGHRGLGTEAFF. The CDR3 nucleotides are TGTGCCAGTAGTATAGGACACAGGGGGCTAGGCACTGAAGCTTTCTTT.

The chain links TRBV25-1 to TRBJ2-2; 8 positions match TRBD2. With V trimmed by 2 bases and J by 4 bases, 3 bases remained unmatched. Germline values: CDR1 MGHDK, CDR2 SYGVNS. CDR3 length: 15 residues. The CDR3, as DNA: TGTGCCAGCAGTGAACTCGGGGGGGGCACCGGGGAGCTGTTTTTT. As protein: CASSELGGGTGELFF.

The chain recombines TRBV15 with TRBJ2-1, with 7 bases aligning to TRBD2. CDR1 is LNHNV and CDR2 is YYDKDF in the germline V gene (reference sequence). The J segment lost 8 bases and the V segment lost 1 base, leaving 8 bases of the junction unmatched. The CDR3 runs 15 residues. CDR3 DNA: TGTGCCACCAGCAGAGTGGCCGGGGGGAAAGATGAGCAGTTCTTC. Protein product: CATSRVAGGKDEQFF. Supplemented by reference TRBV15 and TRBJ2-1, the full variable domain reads DAMVIQNPRYQVTQFGKPVTLSCSQTLNHNVMYWYQQKSSQAPKLLFHYYDKDFNNEADTPDNFQSRRPNTSFCFLDIRSPGLGDTAMYLCATSRVAGGKDEQFFGPGTRLTVL.

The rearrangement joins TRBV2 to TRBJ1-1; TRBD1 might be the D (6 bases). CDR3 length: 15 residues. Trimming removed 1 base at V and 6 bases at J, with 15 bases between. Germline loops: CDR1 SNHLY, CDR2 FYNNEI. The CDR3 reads CASSEEGGLSAEAFF. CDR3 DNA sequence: TGTGCCAGCAGTGAAGAGGGGGGTTTAAGCGCTGAAGCTTTCTTT.

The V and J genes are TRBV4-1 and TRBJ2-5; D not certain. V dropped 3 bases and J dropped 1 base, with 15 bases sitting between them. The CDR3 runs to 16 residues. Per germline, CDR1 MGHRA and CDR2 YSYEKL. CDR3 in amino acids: CASSQKYPKSQETQYF. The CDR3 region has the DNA TGCGCCAGCAGCCAGAAGTACCCGAAATCCCAAGAGACCCAGTACTTC.

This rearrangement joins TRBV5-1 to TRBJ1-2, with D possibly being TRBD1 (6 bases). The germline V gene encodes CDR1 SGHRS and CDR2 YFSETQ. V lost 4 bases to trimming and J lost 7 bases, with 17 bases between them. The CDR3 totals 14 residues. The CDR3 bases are TGCGCCAGCAGCCGCGAAACGACAGGTTCTGGCTACACCTTC. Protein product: CASSRETTGSGYTF.

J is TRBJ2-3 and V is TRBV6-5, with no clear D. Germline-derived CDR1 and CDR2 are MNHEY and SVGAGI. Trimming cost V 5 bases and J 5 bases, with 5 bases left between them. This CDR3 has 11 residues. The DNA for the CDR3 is TGTGCCAGCAGTGTATTAGATACGCAGTATTTT. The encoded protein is CASSVLDTQYF.

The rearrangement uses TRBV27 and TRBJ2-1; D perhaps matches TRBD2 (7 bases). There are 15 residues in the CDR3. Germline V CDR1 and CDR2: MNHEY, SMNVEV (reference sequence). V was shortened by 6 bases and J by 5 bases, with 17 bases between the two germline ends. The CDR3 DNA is TGTGCCAGCAGCCTTGGGTGGGGGGGCCACAATGAGCAGTTCTTC. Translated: CASSLGWGGHNEQFF.

CDR3: CASTAGLINQPQHF. The CDR3 DNA follows: TGTGCCAGCACCGCCGGGCTCATCAATCAGCCCCAGCATTTT. The V call is TRBV6-6, the J call TRBJ1-5; the D is unclear. Trimming stripped 7 bases from V and 3 bases from J, with 13 bases between. This CDR3 has 14 amino acids. Germline V gene lookup returns CDR1 MNHNY and CDR2 SVGAGI (reference sequence).

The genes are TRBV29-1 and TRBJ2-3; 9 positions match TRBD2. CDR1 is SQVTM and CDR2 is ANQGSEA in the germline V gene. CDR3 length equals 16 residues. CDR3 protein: CAGVVWRGGDTDTQYF. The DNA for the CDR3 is TGCGCAGGGGTGGTTTGGCGGGGGGGCGACACAGATACGCAGTATTTT.

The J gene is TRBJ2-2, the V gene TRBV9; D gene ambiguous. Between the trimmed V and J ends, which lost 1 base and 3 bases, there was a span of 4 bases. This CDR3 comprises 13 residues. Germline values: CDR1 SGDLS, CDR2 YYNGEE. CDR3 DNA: TGTGCCAGCAGCGTAAGTGACACCGGGGAGCTGTTTTTT. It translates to CASSVSDTGELFF.

This CDR3 is CASSYSTGTYEQYF. As DNA, the CDR3 is TGTGCCAGCAGTTACTCGACAGGGACCTACGAGCAGTACTTC. V and J are TRBV6-5 and TRBJ2-7, with 7 nucleotides matching TRBD1. V shed 0 bases and J 2 bases; nucleotides not matched to a gene: 1. The CDR3 covers 14 residues. Germline loops: CDR1 MNHEY, CDR2 SVGAGI.